This TCR beta chain was found in a study of spatial heterogeneity in lung cancer. Across the whole study: TCR and UMI combinations that were unique each appeared, on average, more than ten times in raw reads.

Using its own MiXCR run on the 5' RACE reads, TCRdb lists one record per CDR3 protein. The sample carries 40,000 to 45,000 distinct CDR3 sequences, roughly an eighth recorded once. The time point denotes: sample taken at primary tumor resection. Whole RNA from tumor, nontumor lung or frozen PBMC was sequenced unsorted. Germline V gene data show CDR1 as SGHRS and CDR2 as YFSETQ. V lost 4 bases to trimming and J lost 3 bases, with 13 bases between them. The CDR3 is 14 amino acids. This clonotype has a handful of counts. The receptor was isolated from a male donor with early-stage non-small cell lung cancer. This rearrangement joins TRBV5-1 to TRBJ2-5; no clear D. The sample in question was PBMCs, obtained at surgery. CDR3 amino acids: CASSRTPLEETQYF. The CDR3 DNA reads TGCGCCAGCAGCAGAACCCCCCTAGAAGAGACCCAGTACTTC.